This T cell receptor (beta chain) was captured in a study of T cells in Graves' hyperthyroidism and ophthalmopathy (dated by TCRdb to between 2018 and 2020). General notes on the study: Peripheral blood samples were taken at initial diagnosis, before any treatment was given. After blood sampling, hyperthyroidism patients were treated with methimazole at a starting dose of 30 mg daily, and ophthalmopathy patients were treated with high-dose intravenous methylprednisolone. Prospective prediction of ophthalmopathy was tested in an independent validation cohort of approximately 19 hyperthyroidism patients and 17 patients who later progressed to ophthalmopathy. The paper reports TCR Vbeta CDR3 sequencing of approximately 140 peripheral blood samples: 43 ophthalmopathy, roughly 80 hyperthyroidism and approximately 17 progressor patients. To identify TCR V-J signatures that set the groups apart, the researchers used a discovery cohort of about a hundred patients, made up of about 44 with Graves' ophthalmopathy and around 58 with stable Graves' hyperthyroidism. The 95 to 100 discovery patients were divided at random into training and test sets in a 7:3 ratio. The study also compared thyroid tissue and blood T-cell repertoires from more than five Graves' hyperthyroidism patients. Points the paper makes about the study in general: Blood samples also contained most of the expanded thyroid clonotypes (frequency above 0.001), which suggests that blood repertoires may reflect thyroid immune responses. Sample size was not statistically predetermined, and investigators were not blinded to group allocation. A 13 V-J signature model separated ophthalmopathy from stable hyperthyroidism, with around 90% sensitivity and about 81% specificity in cross-validation and 80%/75% in testing. During validation, the model predicted progression to ophthalmopathy a median of approximately six months ahead of onset, with just under 71% sensitivity and roughly 75% specificity.

Graves' hyperthyroidism was defined as stable when no progression to ophthalmopathy occurred over 18 months of follow-up. Hyperthyroidism patients were newly diagnosed, with disease duration under 2 months, and aged 18 to 65 years. Patients with uncontrolled infections, other autoimmune diseases, pregnancy or lactation were excluded. Diagnoses were established on the basis of clinical symptoms, serum thyroxine and TRAb, thyroid ultrasound, and orbital computed tomography. PBMCs were separated from around 9.1 ml of fresh peripheral blood using Ficoll-Paque density gradient centrifugation. Trizol reagent was used to extract total RNA, and RNA quality was then checked on an Agilent 2100 Bioanalyzer. The TCR beta CDR3 regions were amplified from RNA transcripts. A first-round RT-PCR of the TCR CDR3 used the HTBI primer set with the Qiagen OneStep RT-PCR kit. A second multiplex PCR round built the libraries, followed by size selection and purification. Paired-end sequencing of the libraries was performed with 100 bp reads on an Illumina HiSeq2000. In the authors' own workflow: SOAPnuke was used to process the raw data, with reads discarded if the reads contained adapters or uncalled bases, had a mean Phred below 15, or lacked an exact constant-primer or identifier match. High-quality paired reads were merged using COPE v1.2.5, and each unique nucleotide sequence was defined as a clonotype. MiTCR v1.1 was used to align the clonotypes against IMGT TRBV, TRBD and TRBJ reference segments. The analysis was restricted to V-J combinations with a frequency above 0.0001, which together covered 99.2% of the repertoires. A TCS score was defined as the ratio between F50 (clonal expansion) and ExV (chaos), using BLOSUM62-based TCRdist between CDR3 peptides within each V-J. Welch's t-statistics and random forest reduced 500 to 550 V-J features to 10 to 15, which were used in a naive Bayes classifier (R e1071). TCRdb reran the public reads through fastp at Q25 and MiXCR, keeping productive beta chains. A single entry per CDR3 protein holds the most common genes and DNA from its merged rows. TCRdb's processing, not the authors', yielded these V and J calls. The table for this sample lists roughly 380,000 distinct CDR3 sequences; roughly 13% of them were counted only once. The ten biggest clones cover approximately 11% of the sample.

There are a few counts of this clonotype. The antigen this receptor binds is unknown. No clone much larger than this one lies a single base away; base qualities are absent. V trim: 0 bases; J trim: 1 base; unmatched bases: 6. The CDR3 covers 16 residues, taking in both the cysteine and the phenylalanine. Just CDR3 DNA is preserved here, 48 bases in frame from base 1. Reading the germline V gene gives CDR1 SGHNT and CDR2 YENEEA. The V and J genes are TRBV11-3 and TRBJ2-7, with 7 bases in between that match TRBD2. The sequenced sample was blood. The sequence came from a woman aged 55-70 years with Graves' hyperthyroidism. The CDR3 is CASSLEGGRISYEQYF. The sequence in DNA is TGTGCCAGCAGCTTAGAGGGCGGGAGAATTTCCTACGAGCAGTACTTC.